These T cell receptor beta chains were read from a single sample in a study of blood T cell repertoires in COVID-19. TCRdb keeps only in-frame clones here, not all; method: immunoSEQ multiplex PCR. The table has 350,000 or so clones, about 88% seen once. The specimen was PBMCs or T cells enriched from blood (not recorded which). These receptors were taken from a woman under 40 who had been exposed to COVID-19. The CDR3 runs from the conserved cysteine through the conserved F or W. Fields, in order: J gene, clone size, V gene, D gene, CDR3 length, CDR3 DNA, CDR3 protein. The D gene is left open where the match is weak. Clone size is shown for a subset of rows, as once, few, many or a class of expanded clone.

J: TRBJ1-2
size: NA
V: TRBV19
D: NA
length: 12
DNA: TGTGCCAGCTCAGGGATCGTCTATGGCTACACCTTC
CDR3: CASSGIVYGYTF

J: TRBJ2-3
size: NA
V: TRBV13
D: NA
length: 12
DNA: TGTGCCAGCAGAAAACCGGCAGATACGCAGTATTTT
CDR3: CASRKPADTQYF

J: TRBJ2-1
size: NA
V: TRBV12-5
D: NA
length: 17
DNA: TGTGCTAGTGCTGTCCGCCCGGAGGGCCTCACCTACAATGAGCAGTTCTTC
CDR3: CASAVRPEGLTYNEQFF

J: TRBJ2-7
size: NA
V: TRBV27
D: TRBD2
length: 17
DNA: TGTGCCAGCAGTCCCATCCTGGGGGGGAGAGGCCTATACGAGCAGTACTTC
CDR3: CASSPILGGRGLYEQYF

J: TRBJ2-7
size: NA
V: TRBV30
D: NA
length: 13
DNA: TGTGCCTGGAGTGTTGGGGCCATAGTCGAGCAGTACTTC
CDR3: CAWSVGAIVEQYF

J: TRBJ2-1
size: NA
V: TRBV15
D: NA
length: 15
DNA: TGTGCCACCAGCCGAGAAATACTAGTGGCCAGTGAGCAGTTCTTC
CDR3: CATSREILVASEQFF

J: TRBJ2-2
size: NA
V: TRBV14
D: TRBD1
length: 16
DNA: TGTGCCAGCAGCCAATACCTGACAGGGGTCACCGGGGAGCTGTTTTTT
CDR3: CASSQYLTGVTGELFF

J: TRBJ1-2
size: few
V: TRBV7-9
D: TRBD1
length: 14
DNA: TGTGCCAGCCTACGGACAGGGCTAGGCTATGGCTACACCTTC
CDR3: CASLRTGLGYGYTF

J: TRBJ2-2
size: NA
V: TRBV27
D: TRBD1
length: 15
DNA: TGTGCCAGCAGTCGGACAGGGACGAACACCGGGGAGCTGTTTTTT
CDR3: CASSRTGTNTGELFF

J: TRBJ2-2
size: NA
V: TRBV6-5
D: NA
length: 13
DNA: TGTGCCACCGCTCCACAGAACACCGGGGAGCTGTTTTTT
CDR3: CATAPQNTGELFF

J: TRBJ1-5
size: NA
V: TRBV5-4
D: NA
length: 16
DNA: TGTGCCAGCAGCTTGGGTTCCGGGGATAGCAATCAGCCCCAGCATTTT
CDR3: CASSLGSGDSNQPQHF

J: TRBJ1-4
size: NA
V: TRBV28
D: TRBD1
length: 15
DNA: TGTGCCAGCAGTTTATTACCAGGGGGGAACGAAAAACTGTTTTTT
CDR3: CASSLLPGGNEKLFF

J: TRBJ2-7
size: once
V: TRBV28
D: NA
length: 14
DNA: TGTGCCAGCTTTGGCGCCCAGGGGCTTTACGAGCAGTACTTC
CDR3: CASFGAQGLYEQYF

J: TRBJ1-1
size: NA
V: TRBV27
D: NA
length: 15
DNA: TGTGCCAGCAGTGCGTCAGGGAGGGGGGGTGGTGAAGCTTTCTTT
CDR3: CASSASGRGGGEAFF